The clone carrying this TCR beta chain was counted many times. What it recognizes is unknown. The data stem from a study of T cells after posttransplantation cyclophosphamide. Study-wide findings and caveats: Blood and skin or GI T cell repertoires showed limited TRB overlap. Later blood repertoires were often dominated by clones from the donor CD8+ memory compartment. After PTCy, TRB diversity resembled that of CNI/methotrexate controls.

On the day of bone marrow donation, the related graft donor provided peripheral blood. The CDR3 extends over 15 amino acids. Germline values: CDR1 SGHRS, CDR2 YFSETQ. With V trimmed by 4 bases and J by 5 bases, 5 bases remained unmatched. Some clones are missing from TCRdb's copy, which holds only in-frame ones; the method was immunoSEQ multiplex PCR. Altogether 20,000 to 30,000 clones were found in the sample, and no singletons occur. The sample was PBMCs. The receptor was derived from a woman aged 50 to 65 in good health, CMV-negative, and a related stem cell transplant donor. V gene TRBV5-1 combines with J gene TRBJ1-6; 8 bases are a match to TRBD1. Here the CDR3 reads CASSPHRGNNSPLHF. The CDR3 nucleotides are TGCGCCAGCAGCCCACACAGGGGGAATAATTCACCCCTCCACTTT. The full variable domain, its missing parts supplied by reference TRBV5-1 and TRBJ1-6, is KAGVTQTPRYLIKTRGQQVTLSCSPISGHRSVSWYQQTPGQGLQFLFEYFSETQRNKGNFPGRFSGRQFSNSRSEMNVSTLELGDSALYLCASSPHRGNNSPLHFGNGTRLTVT.